Each of the 11 T cell receptor beta chains below was sequenced from the same sample in a study of PD-L1 blockade in urothelial cancer. The data were produced by immunoSEQ multiplex PCR, yet TCRdb's version contains in-frame clones alone and is incomplete. The repertoire holds fewer than 65,000 clones, with approximately 79% as singletons. Sample time point: pretreatment peripheral blood. Sequences were derived from PBMCs, sampled around atezolizumab (anti-PD-L1) treatment. These receptors were collected from a man in his 70s with urothelial cancer.

This clone was seen more than once but under ten times. The chain has TRBV5-1 and TRBJ1-1; weak D call: TRBD1 (6 bases). Trimming removed 6 bases at V and 0 bases at J, with 9 bases between. CDR1 SGHRS and CDR2 YFSETQ come from the germline V gene. The CDR3 is 13 residues long. The CDR3 coding sequence is TGCGCCAGCAAGGACAGCATGAACACTGAAGCTTTCTTT. Encoded protein: CASKDSMNTEAFF.

The rearrangement joins TRBV6-5 to TRBJ2-1; TRBD1 agrees at 7 bases. Per germline, CDR1 MNHEY and CDR2 SVGAGI. J gave up 14 bases and V 2 bases, and 9 bases lay outside the gene matches. The CDR3 is 13 amino acids. The CDR3 DNA reads as TGTGCCAGCAGTTACCGAGGGAGACAGGGAGAGTTCTTC. Protein sequence: CASSYRGRQGEFF.

This chain uses TRBV7-2 with TRBJ2-3; tentatively, D is TRBD2 (7 bases). Germline loops: CDR1 SGHTA, CDR2 FQGNSA. This CDR3 region has 18 residues. Trimming cost V 2 bases and J 2 bases, with 20 bases left between them. CDR3 region: CASSLWFIGGGLTDTQYF. CDR3 coding DNA: TGTGCCAGCAGCTTATGGTTCATAGGGGGGGGGCTCACAGATACGCAGTATTTT.

The rearrangement uses TRBV7-3 and TRBJ2-1; 7 nucleotides align to TRBD1. CDR3 size: 15 residues. The J segment lost 7 bases and the V segment lost 4 bases, leaving 10 bases of the junction unmatched. Looked up from germline, CDR1 is SGHTA and CDR2 is FQGTGA. CDR3 region: CASSSPNRGENEQFF. CDR3 bases: TGTGCCAGCAGCTCGCCGAACAGGGGTGAGAATGAGCAGTTCTTC.

This chain uses TRBV28 with TRBJ1-3; D gene uncertain. Looked up from germline, CDR1 is MDHEN and CDR2 is SYDVKM. The CDR3 contains 14 residues. V lost 6 bases to trimming and J lost 0 bases, with 9 bases between them. The CDR3 DNA reads as TGTGCCAGCAGCACAGCCTTCTCTGGAAACACCATATATTTT. Amino acid sequence: CASSTAFSGNTIYF.

The rearrangement uses TRBV13 and TRBJ2-3, with 7 bases matching TRBD2. Germline values: CDR1 PRHDT, CDR2 FYEKMQ (reference sequence). Trimming removed 3 bases from V and 1 base from J; junction bases left unmatched: 1. The CDR3 covers 14 residues. The CDR3 sequence: CASSFTSGTDTQYF. The CDR3 DNA sequence: TGTGCCAGCAGCTTCACTAGCGGCACAGATACGCAGTATTTT.

The chain has TRBV6-5 and TRBJ2-5, with TRBD2 matching 7 bases. Germline V CDR1 and CDR2: MNHEY, SVGAGI. J gave up 5 bases and V 0 bases, and 3 bases lay outside the gene matches. The CDR3 loop spans 14 amino acids. CDR3 sequence reads: CASSYSQGGETQYF. The CDR3, as DNA: TGTGCCAGCAGTTACTCGCAGGGAGGGGAGACCCAGTACTTC.

The rearrangement links TRBV5-6 to TRBJ2-3; D is possibly TRBD2 (6 bases). The germline V gene has CDR1 SGHDT and CDR2 YYEEEE. V was clipped by 4 bases and J by 4 bases, with 16 bases between them. This CDR3 contains 15 residues. The CDR3 DNA follows: TGTGCCAGCAGCGTACTCGGGAGAGGGGCAGATACGCAGTATTTT. It is translated as CASSVLGRGADTQYF.

The rearrangement links TRBV1 to TRBJ2-3; TRBD1, the D gene given by the table, was not confirmed from the DNA. TRBV1 is a documented pseudogene. The CDR3 runs 19 residues. This chain's CDR3 is CTSSQADRLRQGALDTQYF. Written as DNA, the CDR3 is TGCACCAGCAGCCAAGCCGACAGGCTCCGACAGGGGGCGCTTGATACGCAGTATTTT.

The genes are TRBV7-6 and TRBJ2-1, with a weak D call TRBD2 (5 bases). The CDR3 contains 16 residues. Deletions cut 5 bases from V and 0 bases from J, with 14 bases between. The germline V gene has CDR1 SGHVS and CDR2 FNYEAQ. The CDR3, as DNA: TGTGCCAGCAGCCTTCGAGCGGAAAGCTCCTACAATGAGCAGTTCTTC. It codes for CASSLRAESSYNEQFF.

CDR3 region: CASSFRPGVAGSNEQFF. The CDR3 DNA reads TGTGCCAGCAGCTTTCGGCCCGGGGTAGCGGGCTCTAATGAGCAGTTCTTC. The V and J genes are TRBV7-3 and TRBJ2-1, with 7 bases aligning to TRBD2. V was pared by 3 bases and J by 7 bases, with 15 bases of the junction left unmatched. CDR1 is SGHTA and CDR2 is FQGTGA in the germline V gene. This CDR3 contains 17 residues.